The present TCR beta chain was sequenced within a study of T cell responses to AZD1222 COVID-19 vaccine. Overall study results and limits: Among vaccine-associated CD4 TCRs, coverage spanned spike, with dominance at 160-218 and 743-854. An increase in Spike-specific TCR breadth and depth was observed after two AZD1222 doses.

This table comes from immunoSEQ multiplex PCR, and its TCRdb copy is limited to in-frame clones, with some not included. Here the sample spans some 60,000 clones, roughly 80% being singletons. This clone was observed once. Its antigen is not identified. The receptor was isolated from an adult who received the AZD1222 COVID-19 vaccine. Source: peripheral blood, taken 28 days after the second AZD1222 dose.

The CDR3 reads CASSLFPGPGELFF. The CDR3 DNA sequence: TGTGCCAGCAGCCTATTCCCCGGGCCCGGGGAGCTGTTTTTT. V usage is TRBV7-3 and J usage is TRBJ2-2; D uncertain. Germline V gene sequence: CDR1 SGHTA, CDR2 FQGTGA. The germline V and J ends were trimmed by 5 bases and 6 bases, with 13 bases remaining between them. This CDR3 has 14 amino acids.